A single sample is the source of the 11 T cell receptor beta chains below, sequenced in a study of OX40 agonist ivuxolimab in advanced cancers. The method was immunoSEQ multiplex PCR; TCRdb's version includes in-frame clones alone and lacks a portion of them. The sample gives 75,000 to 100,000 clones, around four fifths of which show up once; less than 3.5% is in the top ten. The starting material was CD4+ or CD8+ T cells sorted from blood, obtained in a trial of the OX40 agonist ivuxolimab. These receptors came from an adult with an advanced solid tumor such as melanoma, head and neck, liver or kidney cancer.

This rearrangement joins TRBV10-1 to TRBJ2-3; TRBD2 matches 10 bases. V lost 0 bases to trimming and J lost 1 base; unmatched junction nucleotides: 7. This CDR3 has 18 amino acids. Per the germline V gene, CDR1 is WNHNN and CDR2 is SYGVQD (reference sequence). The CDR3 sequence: CASSESPASGGRTDTQYF. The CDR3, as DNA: TGCGCCAGCAGTGAGTCTCCGGCTAGCGGGGGACGCACAGATACGCAGTATTTT.

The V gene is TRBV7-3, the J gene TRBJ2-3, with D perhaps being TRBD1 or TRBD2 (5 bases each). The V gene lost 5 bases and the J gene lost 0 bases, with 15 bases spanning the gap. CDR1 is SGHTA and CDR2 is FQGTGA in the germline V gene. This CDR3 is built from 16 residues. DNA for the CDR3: TGTGCCAGCAGCCCCGGGGCTGACATTAGCACAGATACGCAGTATTTT. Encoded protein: CASSPGADISTDTQYF. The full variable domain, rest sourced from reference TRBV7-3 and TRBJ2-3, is GAGVSQTPSNKVTEKGKYVELRCDPISGHTALYWYRQSLGQGPEFLIYFQGTGAADDSGLPNDRFFAVRPEGSVSTLKIQRTERGDSAVYLCASSPGADISTDTQYFGPGTRLTVL.

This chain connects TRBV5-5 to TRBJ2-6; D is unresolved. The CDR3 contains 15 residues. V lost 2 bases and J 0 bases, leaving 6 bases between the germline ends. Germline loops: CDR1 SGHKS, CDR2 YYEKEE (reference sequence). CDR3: CASSFIGSGANVLTF. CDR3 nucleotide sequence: TGTGCCAGCAGCTTTATCGGCTCTGGGGCCAACGTCCTGACTTTC. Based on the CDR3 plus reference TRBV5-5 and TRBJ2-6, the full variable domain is DAGVTQSPTHLIKTRGQQVTLRCSPISGHKSVSWYQQVLGQGPQFIFQYYEKEERGRGNFPDRFSARQFPNYSSELNVNALLLGDSALYLCASSFIGSGANVLTFGAGSRLTVL.

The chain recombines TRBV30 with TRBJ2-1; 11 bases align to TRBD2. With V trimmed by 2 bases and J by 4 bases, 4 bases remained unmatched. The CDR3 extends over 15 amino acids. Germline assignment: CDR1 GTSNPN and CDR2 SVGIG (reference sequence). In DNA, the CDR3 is TGTGCCTGGAGTCATCTAGCGGGGGGTTACAATGAGCAGTTCTTC. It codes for CAWSHLAGGYNEQFF. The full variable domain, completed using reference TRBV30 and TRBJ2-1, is SQTIHQWPATLVQPVGSPLSLECTVEGTSNPNLYWYRQAAGRGLQLLFYSVGIGQISSEVPQNLSASRPQDRQFILSSKKLLLSDSGFYLCAWSHLAGGYNEQFFGPGTRLTVL.

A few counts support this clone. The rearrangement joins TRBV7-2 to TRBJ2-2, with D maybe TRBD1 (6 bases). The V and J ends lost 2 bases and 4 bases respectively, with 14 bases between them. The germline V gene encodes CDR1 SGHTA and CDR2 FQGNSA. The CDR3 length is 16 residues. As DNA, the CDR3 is TGTGCCAGCAGCTTAAGAGGACAGTATAGCACCGGGGAGCTGTTTTTT. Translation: CASSLRGQYSTGELFF.

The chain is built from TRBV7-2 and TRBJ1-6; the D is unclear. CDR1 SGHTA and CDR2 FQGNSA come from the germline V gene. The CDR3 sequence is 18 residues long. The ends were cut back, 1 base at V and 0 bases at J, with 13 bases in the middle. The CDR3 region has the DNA TGTGCCAGCAGCTTAGGCGGCCCCTCGAGCTCCTATAATTCACCCCTCCACTTT. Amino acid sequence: CASSLGGPSSSYNSPLHF.

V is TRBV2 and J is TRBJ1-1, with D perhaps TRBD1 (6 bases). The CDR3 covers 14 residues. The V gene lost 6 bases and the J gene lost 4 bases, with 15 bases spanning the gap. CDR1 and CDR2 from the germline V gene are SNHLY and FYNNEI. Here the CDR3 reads CASRAGGGGTEAFF. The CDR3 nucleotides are TGTGCCAGCAGAGCGGGGGGGGGCGGCACTGAAGCTTTCTTT.

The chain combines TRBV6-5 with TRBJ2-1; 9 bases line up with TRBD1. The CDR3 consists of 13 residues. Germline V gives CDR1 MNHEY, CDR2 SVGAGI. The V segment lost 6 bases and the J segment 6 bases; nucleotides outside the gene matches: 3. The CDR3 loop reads CASRGQGFNEQFF. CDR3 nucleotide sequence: TGTGCCAGCAGGGGACAGGGTTTCAATGAGCAGTTCTTC.

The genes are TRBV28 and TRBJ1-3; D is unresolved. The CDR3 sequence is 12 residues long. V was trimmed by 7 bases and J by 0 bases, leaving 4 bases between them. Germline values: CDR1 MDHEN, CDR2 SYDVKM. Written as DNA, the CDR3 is TGTGCCAGCAACGACTCTGGAAACACCATATATTTT. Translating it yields CASNDSGNTIYF.

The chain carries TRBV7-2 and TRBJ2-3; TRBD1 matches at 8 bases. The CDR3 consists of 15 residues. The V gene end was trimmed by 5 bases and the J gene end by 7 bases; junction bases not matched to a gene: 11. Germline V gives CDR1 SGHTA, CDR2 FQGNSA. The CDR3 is CASSPSRDRTNTQYF. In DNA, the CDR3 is TGTGCCAGCAGCCCTTCGAGGGACAGGACAAATACGCAGTATTTT.

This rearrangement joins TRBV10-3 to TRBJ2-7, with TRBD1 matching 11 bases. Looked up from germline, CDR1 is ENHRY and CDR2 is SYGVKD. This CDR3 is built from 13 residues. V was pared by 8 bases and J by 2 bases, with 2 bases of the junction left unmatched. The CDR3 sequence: CAIRGQGAYEQYF. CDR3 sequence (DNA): TGTGCCATCCGGGGACAGGGGGCCTACGAGCAGTACTTC.